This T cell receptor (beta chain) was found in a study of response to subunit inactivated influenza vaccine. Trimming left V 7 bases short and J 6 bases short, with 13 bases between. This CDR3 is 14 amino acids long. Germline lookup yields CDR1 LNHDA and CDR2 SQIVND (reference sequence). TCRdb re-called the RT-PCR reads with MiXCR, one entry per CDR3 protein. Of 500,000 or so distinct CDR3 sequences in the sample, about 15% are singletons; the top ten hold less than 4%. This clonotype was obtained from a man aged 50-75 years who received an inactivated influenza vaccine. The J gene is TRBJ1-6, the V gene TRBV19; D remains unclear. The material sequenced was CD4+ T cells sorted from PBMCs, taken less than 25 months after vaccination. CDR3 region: CASKEGEFNSPLHF. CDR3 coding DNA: TGTGCCAGTAAAGAGGGAGAGTTTAATTCACCCCTCCACTTT.